The 10 T cell receptor beta chains presented below share a single source sample, sequenced in a study of blood T cell repertoires in COVID-19. The protocol was immunoSEQ multiplex PCR, while the TCRdb copy is restricted to in-frame clones and leaves out a portion. In the table there are 250,000 to 350,000 clones, about four fifths of which are singletons. The sample comprised peripheral blood. The receptor source for this set is a human donor with COVID-19, enrolled during active disease. The donor label of this sample is uncertain.

This chain connects TRBV19 to TRBJ2-6, with D possibly being TRBD1 (5 bases). Trimming removed 3 bases at V and 0 bases at J, with 9 bases between. Per germline, CDR1 LNHDA and CDR2 SQIVND (reference sequence). This CDR3 has 16 amino acids. CDR3 bases: TGTGCCAGTAGTATGGGGCCGGGCTCTGGGGCCAACGTCCTGACTTTC. Translation gives CASSMGPGSGANVLTF.

The J gene is TRBJ1-1, the V gene TRBV28, with D unresolved. This CDR3 is 15 amino acids long. Germline loops: CDR1 MDHEN, CDR2 SYDVKM. V dropped 2 bases and J dropped 0 bases, with 10 bases sitting between them. The CDR3 here is CASSLDPGMNTEAFF. CDR3 DNA: TGTGCCAGCAGTTTAGATCCGGGGATGAACACTGAAGCTTTCTTT.

The chain couples TRBV19 to TRBJ2-1, with 7 positions matching TRBD2. This CDR3 is built from 16 residues. Germline CDR1 and CDR2: LNHDA and SQIVND (reference sequence). Trimming took 3 bases from V and 2 from J; bases not matched to a gene: 7. CDR3 sequence reads: CASSIGAGVTYNEQFF. DNA of the CDR3: TGTGCCAGTAGTATCGGGGCGGGGGTGACCTACAATGAGCAGTTCTTC.

V and J are TRBV7-3 and TRBJ2-5; 7 positions match TRBD1. CDR3 size: 14 residues. CDR1 and CDR2 (germline): SGHTA, FQGTGA. J lost 5 bases, V lost 8 bases, and 11 bases had no gene match. The CDR3 reads CASGRQGNGETQYF. The CDR3 DNA reads TGTGCCAGCGGCCGACAGGGCAACGGGGAGACCCAGTACTTC.

V gene TRBV28 combines with J gene TRBJ1-1; 9 bases line up with TRBD1. This CDR3 is 16 amino acids long. Looked up from germline, CDR1 is MDHEN and CDR2 is SYDVKM. V was pared by 5 bases and J by 2 bases, with 9 bases of the junction left unmatched. The CDR3 region has the DNA TGTGCCAGCAGTCTTACAGGGGGCGCGGTAAACACTGAAGCTTTCTTT. The encoded protein is CASSLTGGAVNTEAFF.

Concerning this clone: Additional DNA sequences in this sample encode the identical CDR3. The rearrangement uses TRBV30 and TRBJ2-1; the D is unclear. This CDR3 region has 14 residues. CDR1 and CDR2 (germline): GTSNPN, SVGIG (reference sequence). V was pared by 0 bases and J by 1 base, with 7 bases between. CDR3 residues: CAWSVGVSYNEQFF. The CDR3 coding sequence is TGTGCCTGGAGTGTCGGAGTTTCCTACAATGAGCAGTTCTTC.

The CDR3 DNA is TGTGCCAGCAGCTTTAATCCAGGGGGCGCCGAAGCTTTCTTT. Translated: CASSFNPGGAEAFF. The genes are TRBV7-3 and TRBJ1-1, with 8 bases matching TRBD1. V trimming: 3 bases; J trimming: 8 bases; junction bases outside the gene matches: 8. CDR3 length: 14 amino acids. CDR1 SGHTA and CDR2 FQGTGA come from the germline V gene.

The chain employs TRBV5-1 and TRBJ1-1; possibly TRBD1 for D (6 bases). The germline gives CDR1 SGHRS, CDR2 YFSETQ. Trimming pared 0 bases from V and 1 base from J, leaving 13 bases between. This CDR3 spans 16 amino acids. The CDR3 loop reads CASSLAGGAENTEAFF. The CDR3 nucleotides read TGCGCCAGCAGCTTGGCCGGGGGGGCAGAGAACACTGAAGCTTTCTTT.

CDR3 DNA sequence: TGTGCCAGCAGTTACTCGGGAGTTTCCTACAATGAGCAGTTCTTC. Translation gives CASSYSGVSYNEQFF. The chain has TRBV6-2 or TRBV6-3 and TRBJ2-1, with D perhaps TRBD2 (5 bases). This CDR3 spans 15 amino acids. The V gene's germline CDR1 is MNHEY and CDR2 SVGEGT. V was clipped by 0 bases and J by 1 base, with 7 bases between them.

V gene TRBV19 combines with J gene TRBJ2-5, with D perhaps TRBD1 (5 bases). Trimming took 9 bases from V and 0 from J, leaving 8 bases between them. Germline V gene lookup returns CDR1 LNHDA and CDR2 SQIVND (reference sequence). The CDR3 extends over 12 amino acids. CDR3 sequence: CARAGNQETQYF. As DNA, the CDR3 is TGTGCCAGGGCAGGGAACCAAGAGACCCAGTACTTC.